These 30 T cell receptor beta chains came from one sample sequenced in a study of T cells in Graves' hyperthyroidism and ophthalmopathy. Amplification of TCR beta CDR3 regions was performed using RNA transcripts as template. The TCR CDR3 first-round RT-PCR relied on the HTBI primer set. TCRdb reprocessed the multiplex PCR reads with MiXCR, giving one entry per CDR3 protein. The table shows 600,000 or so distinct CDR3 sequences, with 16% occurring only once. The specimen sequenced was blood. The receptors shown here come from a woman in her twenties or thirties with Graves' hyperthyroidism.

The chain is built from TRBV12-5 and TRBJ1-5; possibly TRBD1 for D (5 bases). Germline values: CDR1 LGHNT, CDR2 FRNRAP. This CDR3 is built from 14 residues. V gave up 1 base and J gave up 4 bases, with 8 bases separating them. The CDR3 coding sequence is TGTGCTAGTGGTTTGGCTCAGGGAAATCAGCCCCAGCATTTT. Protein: CASGLAQGNQPQHF.

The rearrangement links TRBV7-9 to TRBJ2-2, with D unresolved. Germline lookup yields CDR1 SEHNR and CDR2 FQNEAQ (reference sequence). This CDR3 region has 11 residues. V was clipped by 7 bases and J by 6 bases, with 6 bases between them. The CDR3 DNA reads TGTGCCAGCACCCACGCCGGGGAGCTGTTTTTT. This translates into CASTHAGELFF.

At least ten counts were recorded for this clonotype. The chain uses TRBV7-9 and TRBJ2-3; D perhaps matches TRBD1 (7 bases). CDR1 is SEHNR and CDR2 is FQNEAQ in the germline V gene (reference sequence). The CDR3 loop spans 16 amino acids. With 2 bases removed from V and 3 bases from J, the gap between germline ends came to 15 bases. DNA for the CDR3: TGTGCCAGCAGCTTATACAGGGGACGGGGGACAGATACGCAGTATTTT. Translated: CASSLYRGRGTDTQYF.

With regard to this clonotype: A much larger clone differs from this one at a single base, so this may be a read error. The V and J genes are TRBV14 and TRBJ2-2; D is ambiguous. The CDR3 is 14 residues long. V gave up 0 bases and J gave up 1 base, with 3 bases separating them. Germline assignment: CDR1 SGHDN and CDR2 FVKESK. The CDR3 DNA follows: TGTGCCAGCAGCCAAGATAGGAACACCGGGGAGCTGTTTTTT. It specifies CASSQDRNTGELFF.

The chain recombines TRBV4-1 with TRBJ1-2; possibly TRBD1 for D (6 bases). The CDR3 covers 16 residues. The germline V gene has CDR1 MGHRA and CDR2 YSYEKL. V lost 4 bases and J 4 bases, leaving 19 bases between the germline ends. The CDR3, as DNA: TGCGCCAGCAGCCGAAAACCGGGACAAGAAGCCTATGGCTACACCTTC. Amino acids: CASSRKPGQEAYGYTF.

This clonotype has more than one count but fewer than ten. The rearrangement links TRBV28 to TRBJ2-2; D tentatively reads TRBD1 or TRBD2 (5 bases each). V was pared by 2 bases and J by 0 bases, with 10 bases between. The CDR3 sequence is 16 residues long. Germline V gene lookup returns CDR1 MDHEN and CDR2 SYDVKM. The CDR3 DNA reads TGTGCCAGCAGTTTAGGGGGTATATCGAACACCGGGGAGCTGTTTTTT. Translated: CASSLGGISNTGELFF.

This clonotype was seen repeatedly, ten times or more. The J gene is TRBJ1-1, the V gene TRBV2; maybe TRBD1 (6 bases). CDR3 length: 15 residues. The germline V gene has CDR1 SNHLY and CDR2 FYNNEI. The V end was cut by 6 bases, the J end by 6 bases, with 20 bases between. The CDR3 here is CASSPRQGLLAEAFF. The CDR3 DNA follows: TGTGCCAGCAGCCCAAGGCAGGGGCTCCTGGCTGAAGCTTTCTTT. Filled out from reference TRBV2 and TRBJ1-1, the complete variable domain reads EPEVTQTPSHQVTQMGQEVILRCVPISNHLYFYWYRQILGQKVEFLVSFYNNEISEKSEIFDDQFSVERPDGSNFTLKIRSTKLEDSAMYFCASSPRQGLLAEAFFGQGTRLTVV.

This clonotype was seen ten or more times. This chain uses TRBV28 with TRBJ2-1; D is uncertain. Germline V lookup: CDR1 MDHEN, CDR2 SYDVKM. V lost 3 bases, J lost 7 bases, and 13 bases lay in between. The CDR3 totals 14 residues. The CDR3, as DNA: TGTGCCAGCAGTTTGTTACCCTTAAGGAATGAGCAGTTCTTC. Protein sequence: CASSLLPLRNEQFF.

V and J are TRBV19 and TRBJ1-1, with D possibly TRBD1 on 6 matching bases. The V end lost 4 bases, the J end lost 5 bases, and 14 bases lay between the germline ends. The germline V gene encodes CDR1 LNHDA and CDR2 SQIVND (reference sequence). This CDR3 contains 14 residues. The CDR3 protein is CASSTATGWTEAFF. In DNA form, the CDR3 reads TGTGCCAGTAGTACCGCAACAGGGTGGACTGAAGCTTTCTTT.

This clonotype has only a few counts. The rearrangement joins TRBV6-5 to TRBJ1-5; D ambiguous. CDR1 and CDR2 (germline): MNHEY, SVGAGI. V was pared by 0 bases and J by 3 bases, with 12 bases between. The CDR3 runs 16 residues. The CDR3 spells CASSYSGNKVNQPQHF. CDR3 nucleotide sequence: TGTGCCAGCAGTTACTCAGGGAACAAGGTCAATCAGCCCCAGCATTTT.

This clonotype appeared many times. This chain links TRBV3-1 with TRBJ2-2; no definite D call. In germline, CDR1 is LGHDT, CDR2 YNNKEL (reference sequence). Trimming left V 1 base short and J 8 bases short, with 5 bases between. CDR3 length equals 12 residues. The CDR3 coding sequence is TGTGCCAGCAGCCAAGGGGCAGGGGAGCTGTTTTTT. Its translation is CASSQGAGELFF.

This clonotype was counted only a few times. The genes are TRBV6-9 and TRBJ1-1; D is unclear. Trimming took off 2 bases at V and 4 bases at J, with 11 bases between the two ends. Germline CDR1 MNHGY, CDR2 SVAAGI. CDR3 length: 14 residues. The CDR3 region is CASSYSRAATEAFF. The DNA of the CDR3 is TGTGCCAGCAGTTATAGTCGGGCAGCCACTGAAGCTTTCTTT.

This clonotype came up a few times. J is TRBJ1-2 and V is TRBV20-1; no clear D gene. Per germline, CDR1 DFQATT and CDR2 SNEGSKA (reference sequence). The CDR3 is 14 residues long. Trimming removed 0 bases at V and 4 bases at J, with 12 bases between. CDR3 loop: CSARDPAVPYGYTF. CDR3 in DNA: TGCAGTGCTAGAGATCCGGCAGTCCCCTATGGCTACACCTTC.

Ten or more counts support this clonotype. The chain's CDR3 is CASSSTSGSGMHNEQFF. DNA of the CDR3: TGTGCCAGCAGTTCGACTAGCGGGAGTGGAATGCACAATGAGCAGTTCTTC. The chain recombines TRBV6-5 with TRBJ2-1, with 12 bases matching TRBD2. The CDR3 is 17 residues long. The J segment lost 5 bases and the V segment lost 4 bases, leaving 9 bases of the junction unmatched. Germline CDR1 MNHEY, CDR2 SVGAGI.

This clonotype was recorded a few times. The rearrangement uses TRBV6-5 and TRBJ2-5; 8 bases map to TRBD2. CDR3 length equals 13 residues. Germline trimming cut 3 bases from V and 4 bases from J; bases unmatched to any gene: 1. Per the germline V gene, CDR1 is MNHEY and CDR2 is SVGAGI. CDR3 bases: TGTGCCAGCAGTTATACTAGCGGAGAGACCCAGTACTTC. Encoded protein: CASSYTSGETQYF.

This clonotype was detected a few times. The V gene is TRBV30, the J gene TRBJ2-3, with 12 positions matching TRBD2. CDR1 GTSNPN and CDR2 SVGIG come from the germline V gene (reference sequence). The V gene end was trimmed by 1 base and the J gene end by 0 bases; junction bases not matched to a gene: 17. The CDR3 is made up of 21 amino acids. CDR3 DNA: TGTGCCTGGAGTGGACACTACTACCACGCGACTAGCGGGGGAAGCACAGATACGCAGTATTTT. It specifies CAWSGHYYHATSGGSTDTQYF.

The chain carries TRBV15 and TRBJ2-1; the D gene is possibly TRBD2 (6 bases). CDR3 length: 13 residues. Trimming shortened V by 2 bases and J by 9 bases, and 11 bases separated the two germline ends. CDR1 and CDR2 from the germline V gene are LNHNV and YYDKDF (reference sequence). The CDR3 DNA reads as TGTGCCACCAGCAGACGGCGGGAAGGTGAGCAGTTCTTC. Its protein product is CATSRRREGEQFF.

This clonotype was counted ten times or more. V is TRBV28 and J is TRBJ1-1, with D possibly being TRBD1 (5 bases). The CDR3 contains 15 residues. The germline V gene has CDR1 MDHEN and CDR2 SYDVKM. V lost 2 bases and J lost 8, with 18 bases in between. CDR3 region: CASSLVTAGGGEAFF. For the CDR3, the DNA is TGTGCCAGCAGTTTAGTGACTGCCGGCGGGGGGGAAGCTTTCTTT. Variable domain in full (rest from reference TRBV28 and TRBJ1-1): DVKVTQSSRYLVKRTGEKVFLECVQDMDHENMFWYRQDPGLGLRLIYFSYDVKMKEKGDIPEGYSVSREKKERFSLILESASTNQTSMYLCASSLVTAGGGEAFFGQGTRLTVV.

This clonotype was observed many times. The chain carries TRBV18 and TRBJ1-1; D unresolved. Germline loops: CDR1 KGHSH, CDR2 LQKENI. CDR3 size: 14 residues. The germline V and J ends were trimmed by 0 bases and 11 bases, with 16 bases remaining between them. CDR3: CASSPPETQLGAFF. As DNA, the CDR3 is TGTGCCAGCTCACCACCCGAGACCCAACTAGGCGCTTTCTTT.

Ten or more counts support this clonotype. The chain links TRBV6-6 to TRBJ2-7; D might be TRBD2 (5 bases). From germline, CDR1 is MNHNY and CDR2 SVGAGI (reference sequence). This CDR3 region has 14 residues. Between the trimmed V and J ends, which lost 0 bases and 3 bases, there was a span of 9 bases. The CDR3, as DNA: TGTGCCAGCAGTTACTCACGGGGAATCTACGAGCAGTACTTC. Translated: CASSYSRGIYEQYF.

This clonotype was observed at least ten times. The CDR3, as DNA: TGTGCCAGCAGTTACAACCCCAGACACCACATGAACACTGAAGCTTTCTTT. Translation gives CASSYNPRHHMNTEAFF. The chain recombines TRBV6-6 with TRBJ1-1; the D is unclear. Trimming pared 2 bases from V and 0 bases from J, leaving 16 bases between. This CDR3 is built from 17 residues. CDR1 MNHNY and CDR2 SVGAGI come from the germline V gene (reference sequence).

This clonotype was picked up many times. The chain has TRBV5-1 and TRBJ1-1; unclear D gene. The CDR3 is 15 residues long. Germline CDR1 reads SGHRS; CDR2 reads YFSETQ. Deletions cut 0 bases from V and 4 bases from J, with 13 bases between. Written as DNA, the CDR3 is TGCGCCAGCAGCTTGGCTGGCGGACGTGGCACTGAAGCTTTCTTT. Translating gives CASSLAGGRGTEAFF.

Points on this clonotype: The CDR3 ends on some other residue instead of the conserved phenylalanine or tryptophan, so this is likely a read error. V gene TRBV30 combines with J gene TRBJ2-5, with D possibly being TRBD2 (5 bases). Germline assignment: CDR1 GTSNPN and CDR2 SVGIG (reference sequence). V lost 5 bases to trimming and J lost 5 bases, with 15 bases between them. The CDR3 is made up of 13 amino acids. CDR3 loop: CAWGLLPGETQYL. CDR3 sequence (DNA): TGTGCCTGGGGGCTGCTACCGGGGGAGACCCAGTACCTC.

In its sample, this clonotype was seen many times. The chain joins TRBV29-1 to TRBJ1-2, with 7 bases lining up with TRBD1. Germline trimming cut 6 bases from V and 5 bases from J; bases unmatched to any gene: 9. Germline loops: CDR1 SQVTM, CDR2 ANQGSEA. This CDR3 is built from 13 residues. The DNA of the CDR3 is TGCAGCGTCGCCGCCGGGACAGCGTATGGCTACACCTTC. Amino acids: CSVAAGTAYGYTF.

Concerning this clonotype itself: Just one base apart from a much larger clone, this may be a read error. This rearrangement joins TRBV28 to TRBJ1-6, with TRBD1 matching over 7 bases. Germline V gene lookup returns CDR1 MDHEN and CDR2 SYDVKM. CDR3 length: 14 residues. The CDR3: CASSLWRGLSSLHF. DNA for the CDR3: TGTGCCAGCAGTTTATGGAGGGGGCTTTCATCCCTCCACTTT.

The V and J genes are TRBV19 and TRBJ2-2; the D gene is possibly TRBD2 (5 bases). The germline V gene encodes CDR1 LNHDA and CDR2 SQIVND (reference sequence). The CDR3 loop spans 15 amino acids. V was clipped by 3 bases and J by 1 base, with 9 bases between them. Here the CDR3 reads CASSILGMNTGELFF. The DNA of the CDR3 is TGTGCCAGTAGTATCCTCGGGATGAACACCGGGGAGCTGTTTTTT.

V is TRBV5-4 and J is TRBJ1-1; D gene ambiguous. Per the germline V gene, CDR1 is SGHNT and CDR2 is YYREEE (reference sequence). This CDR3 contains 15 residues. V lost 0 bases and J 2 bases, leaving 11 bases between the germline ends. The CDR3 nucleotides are TGTGCCAGCAGCTTGGAGGCCCTTGCCAACACTGAAGCTTTCTTT. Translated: CASSLEALANTEAFF.

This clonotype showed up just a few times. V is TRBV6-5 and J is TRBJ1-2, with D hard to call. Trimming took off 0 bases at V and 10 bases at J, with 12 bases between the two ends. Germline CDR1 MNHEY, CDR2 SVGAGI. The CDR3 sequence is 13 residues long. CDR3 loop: CASSYSSTRVYTF. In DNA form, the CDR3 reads TGTGCCAGCAGTTACTCGAGTACGAGGGTCTACACCTTC.

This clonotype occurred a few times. CDR3 sequence: CASSLSPGQSSYSNQPQHF. CDR3 sequence (DNA): TGTGCCAGCAGTTTATCTCCGGGACAGTCCTCTTATAGCAATCAGCCCCAGCATTTT. The V and J genes are TRBV27 and TRBJ1-5; 7 bases are shared with TRBD1. The germline CDR1 and CDR2 sequences are MNHEY and SMNVEV (reference sequence). Trimming took 0 bases from V and 0 from J; bases not matched to a gene: 11. The CDR3 spans 19 residues.

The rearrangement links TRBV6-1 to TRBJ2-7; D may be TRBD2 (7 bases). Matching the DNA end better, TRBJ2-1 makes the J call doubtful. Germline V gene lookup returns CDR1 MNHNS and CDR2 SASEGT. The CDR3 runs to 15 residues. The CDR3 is CASGEQGRLAYEQFF. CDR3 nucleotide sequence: TGTGCCAGCGGCGAACAGGGTAGACTAGCTTACGAGCAGTTCTTC.